Included here is one T cell receptor (beta chain) sequence, with context. Its antigen is currently unknown. The data originate from a study of CD8+CD57+ T cells in acquired aplastic anemia. The study, taken as a whole, reports: Researchers reported that CD8+ Simpson's diversity was not significantly different in patients versus controls. Patients shared 25 to 30 CD8+ CDR3 sequences with controls.

Profiles of TCR beta VDJ and CDR3 were generated from a genomic DNA template. TCRdb re-called the reads through MiXCR, storing one row per CDR3 protein. The sample yields some 220,000 distinct CDR3 sequences, about a third seen once. Germline V gene data show CDR1 as ENHRY and CDR2 as SYGVKD. The V end was cut by 4 bases, the J end by 6 bases, with 6 bases between. This CDR3 comprises 11 residues. The receptor was isolated from a human donor in good health, serving as a control. This chain joins TRBV10-3 and TRBJ1-2; D gene ambiguous. The sample comprised sorted CD4+, CD8+, or CD8+CD57+ T cells (not recorded which) from PBMCs. The CDR3 is CAISGGNGYTF. As DNA, the CDR3 is TGTGCCATCAGTGGCGGGAATGGCTACACCTTC.